The sequence of this T cell receptor beta chain was determined in a study of blood T cell repertoires in COVID-19. Study background: Two consecutive negative NP/OP PCR tests, clearance, or resolved symptoms defined Cohort 3 recovery. Donors in the United States, Italy and Spain gave samples during acute or convalescent COVID-19. PBMCs, B-cell-depleted T cells, or T cells provided the cDNA or gDNA that made up the material.

Authors' analysis steps: Using reference gene primer amplification, nucleated cell counts were estimated. Assay: immunoSEQ multiplex PCR; the TCRdb copy retains only in-frame clones and omits some. V, J and clone size are those of that table, while D and trimming were read from the DNA. The sample holds under 400,000 clones, about 90% seen once. The trim removed 4 bases at V and 2 bases at J, leaving 5 bases unmatched. Germline CDR1 MNHEY, CDR2 SVGAGI. The length of the CDR3 is 14 residues. This sequence was found in a man aged 40-49 years in a cohort exposed to, infected with or recovered from COVID-19 (not recorded which). The rearrangement uses TRBV6-5 and TRBJ2-7; 7 bases are a match to TRBD2. The sequenced sample was PBMCs or T cells enriched from blood (not recorded which). The CDR3 nucleotides are TGTGCCAGCAGTTCTCTAGCGGCTACCTACGAGCAGTACTTC. This codes for CASSSLAATYEQYF.